This T cell receptor (beta chain) was recovered during a study of T-cell reconstitution after alpha-beta-depleted transplantation in children. Overall study findings and caveats: At around two months after transplant, the alpha-beta T cells were reportedly derived from several hundred expanded clones that came from non-depleted graft cells. The main origin of T-cell counts and diversity one year after transplant was newly produced T cells.

Unique molecular identifiers featured in how the TCRbeta library was prepared. A single record per CDR3 protein comes from TCRdb applying MiXCR to the PCR reads. In the table there are 84,000 or so distinct CDR3 sequences, around 16% of which are singletons. This clonotype occurred a few times. Its target is unknown. Trimming took 3 bases from V and 0 from J; bases not matched to a gene: 5. The CDR3 consists of 15 residues. The chain links TRBV12-3 or TRBV12-4 to TRBJ2-7; 7 bases agree with TRBD1. The receptor was derived from a male patient aged 2 to 10 who had a stem cell transplant for acute lymphoblastic leukemia, so the T cells may come from the graft donor. The material was PBMCs, mostly from graft donor cells, obtained 180 days after TCRalphabeta/CD19-depleted stem cell transplant. The CDR3 loop reads CASSLTGSGSYEQYF. As DNA, the CDR3 is TGTGCCAGCAGTTTGACAGGGTCGGGCTCCTACGAGCAGTACTTC.